A single sample is the source of the 29 T cell receptor beta chains below, sequenced in a study of T-cell memory formation after mild COVID-19. TCRdb re-called the 5' RACE reads through MiXCR, storing one row per CDR3 protein. The data show about 470,000 distinct CDR3 sequences, with roughly 23% seen just once and about an eighth held by the top ten. Sequencing used PBMCs or a T cell subset sorted from them (not recorded which). These receptors all stem from an adult woman who had mild COVID-19 (a few samples of this study predate the infection). Cell type and time point are not known.

The gene calls are TRBV7-9 and TRBJ2-7; D perhaps matches TRBD2 (5 bases). CDR3 length: 14 residues. V gave up 1 base and J gave up 7 bases, with 14 bases separating them. Germline V gene sequence: CDR1 SEHNR, CDR2 FQNEAQ (reference sequence). The CDR3 nucleotides read TGTGCCAGCAGCTTAGTGGAGCCTTCGGGGGAGCAGTACTTC. This encodes CASSLVEPSGEQYF.

This clonotype has only a few counts. The chain is built from TRBV4-1 and TRBJ2-5; 8 positions match TRBD1. The CDR3 is made up of 15 amino acids. Germline values: CDR1 MGHRA, CDR2 YSYEKL. J gave up 5 bases and V 0 bases, and 5 bases lay outside the gene matches. The CDR3: CASSQERDRGETQYF. As DNA, the CDR3 is TGCGCCAGCAGCCAAGAGAGAGACAGGGGTGAGACCCAGTACTTC.

V gene TRBV29-1 combines with J gene TRBJ2-7, with 7 bases fitting TRBD1. CDR3 size: 16 residues. The junction had 10 bases not matched to a gene; V was cut back by 1 base and J by 1 base. Germline CDR1 is SQVTM and CDR2 is ANQGSEA. CDR3 nucleotides: TGCAGCGTTGAAGTAGGGTCCGGGACAGTTTCCTACGAGCAGTACTTC. Residues: CSVEVGSGTVSYEQYF.

The chain combines TRBV3-1 with TRBJ2-7; 7 bases agree with TRBD2. This CDR3 has 13 residues. The ends lost 0 bases at V and 13 bases at J; junction bases unmatched: 9. Germline CDR1 reads LGHDT; CDR2 reads YNNKEL (reference sequence). The CDR3 DNA reads as TGTGCCAGCAGCCAAGATATAGGAGCGGGACCCTACTTC. It codes for CASSQDIGAGPYF.

This clonotype showed up just a few times. The chain uses TRBV5-1 and TRBJ1-1; D is undetermined. Germline lookup yields CDR1 SGHRS and CDR2 YFSETQ. V gave up 2 bases and J gave up 10 bases, with 18 bases separating them. This CDR3 has 14 residues. CDR3 residues: CASSLGGRVYGAFF. The CDR3 DNA is TGCGCCAGCAGCTTAGGAGGGAGGGTATACGGAGCTTTCTTT.

This clonotype has a handful of counts. The chain joins TRBV12-3 or TRBV12-4 to TRBJ1-2; TRBD1 matches at 7 bases. This CDR3 comprises 15 residues. V lost 6 bases and J lost 2; bases outside the gene matches: 9. This CDR3 reads CASSPGQVANYGYTF. CDR3 in DNA: TGTGCCAGCAGCCCAGGACAGGTTGCCAACTATGGCTACACCTTC.

The chain combines TRBV2 with TRBJ1-2; 8 positions agree with TRBD1. CDR1 is SNHLY and CDR2 is FYNNEI in the germline V gene. This CDR3 region has 15 residues. Trimming removed 8 bases from V and 3 bases from J; junction bases left unmatched: 11. CDR3 residues: CASFFSGGGDYGYTF. The CDR3 nucleotides read TGTGCCAGCTTTTTCTCAGGGGGCGGAGACTATGGCTACACCTTC.

This chain links TRBV10-3 with TRBJ2-7; D call uncertain. V shed 0 bases and J shed 3 bases, with 12 bases lying between them. Germline V gives CDR1 ENHRY, CDR2 SYGVKD. CDR3 length: 15 residues. The CDR3 bases are TGTGCCATCAGTGAGTCTGTAGTGCAAGACTACGAGCAGTACTTC. Its translation is CAISESVVQDYEQYF.

The chain is built from TRBV11-3 and TRBJ1-2, with 8 bases lining up with TRBD1. The CDR3 contains 13 residues. The trim removed 6 bases at V and 7 bases at J, leaving 7 bases unmatched. CDR1 and CDR2 from the germline V gene are SGHNT and YENEEA. The CDR3 protein is CASSGTGPPGYTF. CDR3 DNA sequence: TGTGCCAGCAGTGGGACAGGACCGCCTGGCTACACCTTC.

The chain uses TRBV28 and TRBJ2-7, with 10 bases matching TRBD2. Germline CDR1 and CDR2: MDHEN and SYDVKM. The CDR3 length is 17 residues. The V gene end was trimmed by 6 bases and the J gene end by 5 bases; junction bases not matched to a gene: 16. This chain's CDR3 is CASRLTPGASGRHEQYF. Written as DNA, the CDR3 is TGTGCCAGCAGGCTGACCCCTGGGGCTAGCGGGAGACACGAGCAGTACTTC.

The J gene is TRBJ2-2, the V gene TRBV9; possible D gene TRBD1, 6 bases. Trimming cost V 3 bases and J 5 bases, with 11 bases left between them. The germline V gene encodes CDR1 SGDLS and CDR2 YYNGEE. CDR3 length equals 14 residues. This CDR3 reads CASSGGQTTGELFF. For the CDR3, the DNA is TGTGCCAGCAGCGGCGGACAGACAACCGGGGAGCTGTTTTTT.

The chain recombines TRBV20-1 with TRBJ1-2; 7 bases align to TRBD1. The CDR3 spans 14 residues. From germline, CDR1 is DFQATT and CDR2 SNEGSKA (reference sequence). The junction had 8 bases not matched to a gene; V was cut back by 0 bases and J by 7 bases. This chain's CDR3 is CSAREGRGYIGYTF. CDR3 nucleotide sequence: TGCAGTGCTAGAGAGGGCAGGGGGTACATTGGCTACACCTTC.

This clonotype was counted only a few times. V usage is TRBV6-2 or TRBV6-3 and J usage is TRBJ2-3, with D uncertain. Germline CDR1 MNHEY, CDR2 SVGEGT. The CDR3 spans 16 residues. V dropped 5 bases and J dropped 4 bases, with 19 bases sitting between them. For the CDR3, the DNA is TGTGCCAGCAGTACCCCCCGGGCCTCGCAACCAGATACGCAGTATTTT. The encoded protein is CASSTPRASQPDTQYF.

The V call is TRBV12-3 or TRBV12-4, the J call TRBJ1-2; 8 positions match TRBD1. Trimming removed 7 bases from V and 5 bases from J; junction bases left unmatched: 21. The CDR3 has 18 amino acids. The CDR3 DNA follows: TGTGCCAGCAACTTAATCCTAACAGGGGGACAGGCTTTATATGGCTACACCTTC. Translated, it gives CASNLILTGGQALYGYTF.

A few counts support this clonotype. The chain joins TRBV7-2 to TRBJ2-3; 7 nucleotides agree with TRBD2. This CDR3 has 19 amino acids. J gave up 1 base and V 1 base, and 14 bases lay outside the gene matches. The V gene's germline CDR1 is SGHTA and CDR2 FQGNSA. In DNA, the CDR3 is TGTGCCAGCAGCTTAGAGGATTATTCGGCGGGAGTAGGCACAGATACGCAGTATTTT. Protein sequence: CASSLEDYSAGVGTDTQYF.

V usage is TRBV11-2 and J usage is TRBJ2-5, with TRBD1 as a possible D gene (6 bases). CDR1 and CDR2 from the germline V gene are SGHAT and FQNNGV. The CDR3 extends over 14 amino acids. Trimming shortened V by 3 bases and J by 4 bases, and 12 bases separated the two germline ends. CDR3 loop: CASSFNQGPETQYF. The CDR3 nucleotides read TGTGCCAGCAGCTTTAACCAGGGGCCAGAGACCCAGTACTTC.

CDR3 amino acids: CSGEPRGRMNTEAFF. The DNA for the CDR3 is TGCAGTGGTGAGCCACGCGGGAGGATGAACACTGAAGCTTTCTTT. The chain combines TRBV20-1 with TRBJ1-1; D is unclear. Germline CDR1 DFQATT, CDR2 SNEGSKA (reference sequence). This CDR3 is 15 amino acids long. Trimming took off 7 bases at V and 0 bases at J, with 18 bases between the two ends.

This clonotype was recorded a few times. This chain links TRBV2 with TRBJ2-5, with TRBD2 matching over 13 bases. Germline V gives CDR1 SNHLY, CDR2 FYNNEI. The CDR3 is 15 amino acids. V was clipped by 5 bases and J by 5 bases; unmatched bases: 5. CDR3 DNA sequence: TGTGCCAGCAGTAGGACTAGCGGGAGAATGGAGACCCAGTACTTC. Encoded protein: CASSRTSGRMETQYF.

The genes are TRBV6-1 and TRBJ2-3; D is possibly TRBD2 (6 bases). Germline lookup yields CDR1 MNHNS and CDR2 SASEGT. V lost 0 bases and J lost 4, with 11 bases in between. The CDR3 contains 15 residues. The CDR3 coding sequence is TGTGCCAGCAGTGAAGCGGCGGGACTCGCAGATACGCAGTATTTT. This codes for CASSEAAGLADTQYF.

This rearrangement joins TRBV4-1 to TRBJ2-3; D remains ambiguous. In germline, CDR1 is MGHRA, CDR2 YSYEKL. Trimming stripped 0 bases from V and 5 bases from J, with 18 bases between. CDR3 size: 17 residues. The CDR3 DNA reads TGCGCCAGCAGCCAAGATGGACCTCCCGCCGAAGTAGATACGCAGTATTTT. Translating it yields CASSQDGPPAEVDTQYF.

This chain connects TRBV7-2 to TRBJ1-2, with D maybe TRBD1 (6 bases). This CDR3 is 16 amino acids long. The germline V and J ends were trimmed by 4 bases and 4 bases, with 19 bases remaining between them. Germline V CDR1 and CDR2: SGHTA, FQGNSA. CDR3 sequence: CASSSLPTGGGYGYTF. The CDR3 nucleotides read TGTGCCAGCAGCTCTCTTCCGACAGGAGGTGGCTATGGCTACACCTTC. The full variable domain, with the rest looked up from reference TRBV7-2 and TRBJ1-2, is GAGVSQSPSNKVTEKGKDVELRCDPISGHTALYWYRQSLGQGLEFLIYFQGNSAPDKSGLPSDRFSAERTGGSVSTLTIQRTQQEDSAVYLCASSSLPTGGGYGYTFGSGTRLTVV.

A few counts support this clonotype. The chain uses TRBV3-1 and TRBJ2-7, with D maybe TRBD2 (5 bases). Germline CDR1 reads LGHDT; CDR2 reads YNNKEL (reference sequence). The CDR3 runs to 13 residues. The germline V and J ends were trimmed by 0 bases and 6 bases, with 9 bases remaining between them. CDR3 DNA sequence: TGTGCCAGCAGCCAAGATGTAGCGAGCGAGCAGTACTTC. Translating it yields CASSQDVASEQYF.

The chain links TRBV7-2 to TRBJ2-1; 8 nucleotides line up with TRBD2. The germline gives CDR1 SGHTA, CDR2 FQGNSA. The junction had 10 bases not matched to a gene; V was cut back by 1 base and J by 5 bases. This CDR3 comprises 17 residues. CDR3 residues: CASSLVYVTSGHNEQFF. The CDR3 bases are TGTGCCAGCAGCTTAGTATACGTTACTAGCGGACACAATGAGCAGTTCTTC.

This chain links TRBV7-2 with TRBJ2-3; 9 positions match TRBD2. After removal of 3 bases from V and 4 bases from J, the junction contained 5 bases not matched to a gene. Germline values: CDR1 SGHTA, CDR2 FQGNSA. The CDR3 consists of 15 residues. The CDR3 coding sequence is TGTGCCAGCAGCTTGACTAGCGGAGATTCAGATACGCAGTATTTT. It codes for CASSLTSGDSDTQYF.

The chain carries TRBV9 and TRBJ2-3; D is possibly TRBD2 (6 bases). Trimming took off 0 bases at V and 0 bases at J, with 14 bases between the two ends. The CDR3 covers 17 residues. The germline V gene has CDR1 SGDLS and CDR2 YYNGEE. The CDR3 coding sequence is TGTGCCAGCAGCGTAGACGTTAGCGGTACTAGCACAGATACGCAGTATTTT. Its translation is CASSVDVSGTSTDTQYF.

This chain uses TRBV5-5 with TRBJ2-5; no clear D gene. Per the germline V gene, CDR1 is SGHKS and CDR2 is YYEKEE (reference sequence). V lost 0 bases and J 7 bases, leaving 16 bases between the germline ends. The CDR3 runs to 15 residues. CDR3 DNA sequence: TGTGCCAGCAGCTTGGGGGATCGACCTTTCGGGACCCAGTACTTC. It is translated as CASSLGDRPFGTQYF.

This rearrangement joins TRBV16 to TRBJ1-2; D not resolved. This CDR3 has 13 amino acids. Trimming shortened V by 1 base and J by 4 bases, and 7 bases separated the two germline ends. Germline V gene sequence: CDR1 KGHSY, CDR2 FQNENV. Written as DNA, the CDR3 is TGTGCCAGCAGCCAATTTCCCAGCTATGGCTACACCTTC. This codes for CASSQFPSYGYTF. Filled out from reference TRBV16 and TRBJ1-2, the complete variable domain reads GEEVAQTPKHLVRGEGQKAKLYCAPIKGHSYVFWYQQVLKNEFKFLISFQNENVFDETGMPKERFSAKCLPNSPCSLEIQATKLEDSAVYFCASSQFPSYGYTFGSGTRLTVV.

A few counts support this clonotype. The genes are TRBV5-5 and TRBJ2-5, with unresolved D. Germline-derived CDR1 and CDR2 are SGHKS and YYEKEE (reference sequence). The length of the CDR3 is 13 residues. The V and J ends lost 6 bases and 1 base respectively, with 10 bases between them. In DNA form, the CDR3 reads TGTGCCAGCAATGTCAGATCCCAAGAGACCCAGTACTTC. Translated: CASNVRSQETQYF.

This sequence joins TRBV2 and TRBJ2-4, with D possibly matching TRBD2 (7 bases). This CDR3 spans 17 amino acids. The germline V and J ends were trimmed by 7 bases and 8 bases, with 27 bases remaining between them. Germline V gives CDR1 SNHLY, CDR2 FYNNEI. Here the CDR3 reads CASIPRGGSKREDIQYF. DNA of the CDR3: TGTGCCAGCATTCCGAGGGGGGGCTCGAAGAGGGAGGACATTCAGTACTTC.